These 18 T cell receptor beta chains share one sample of origin, sequenced in a study of cytomegalovirus exposure and HLA in healthy donors. The PCR used 60 Vbeta and 13 Jbeta primers. Sequencing was performed with immunoSEQ multiplex PCR; in TCRdb, only in-frame clones are kept and a portion is missing. The sample consists of about 160,000 clones, 60% to 85% of them appearing once. Sequenced material: PBMCs. These receptors were taken from a middle-aged woman in good health and CMV-seropositive.

The gene calls are TRBV6-1 and TRBJ1-5, with D possibly being TRBD1 (6 bases). The V gene lost 8 bases and the J gene lost 4 bases, with 18 bases spanning the gap. The CDR3 consists of 15 residues. Germline assignment: CDR1 MNHNS and CDR2 SASEGT. Here the CDR3 reads CASRPGQNPNQPQHF. CDR3 coding DNA: TGTGCCAGCCGACCTGGACAGAACCCTAATCAGCCCCAGCATTTT.

The chain links TRBV2 to TRBJ2-7; D is possibly TRBD2 (5 bases). V dropped 7 bases and J dropped 8 bases, with 9 bases sitting between them. The germline V gene encodes CDR1 SNHLY and CDR2 FYNNEI. The CDR3 is 10 amino acids. Written as DNA, the CDR3 is TGTGCCAGCACCGGACTCAAGCAGTACTTC. Translated: CASTGLKQYF.

The chain employs TRBV11-1 and TRBJ2-1, with a possible D match to TRBD2 (7 bases). The V end was cut by 5 bases, the J end by 4 bases, with 15 bases between. CDR1 and CDR2 from the germline V gene are SGHAT and FQDESV (reference sequence). This CDR3 contains 15 residues. The CDR3 sequence: CASSPQGRVYNEQFF. The CDR3 DNA is TGTGCCAGCAGCCCCCAGGGGAGGGTTTACAATGAGCAGTTCTTC.

The chain combines TRBV30 with TRBJ1-5; D unclear. The V end was cut by 2 bases, the J end by 5 bases, with 10 bases between. Germline V gene lookup returns CDR1 GTSNPN and CDR2 SVGIG (reference sequence). There are 13 residues in the CDR3. For the CDR3, the DNA is TGTGCCTGGAGTCGTGGGGAGGATCAGCCCCAGCATTTT. This translates into CAWSRGEDQPQHF.

This sequence joins TRBV11-1 and TRBJ1-1; D unresolved. V lost 2 bases, J lost 0 bases, and 4 bases lay in between. Germline-derived CDR1 and CDR2 are SGHAT and FQDESV (reference sequence). This CDR3 has 13 amino acids. CDR3 nucleotides: TGTGCCAGCAGCTTATCAGTGAACACTGAAGCTTTCTTT. Its translation is CASSLSVNTEAFF.

The CDR3 DNA is TGTGCCAGCAGCCGGGAGCCGAACACTGAAGCTTTCTTT. Protein: CASSREPNTEAFF. The gene calls are TRBV5-4 and TRBJ1-1, with no clear D. Germline V gives CDR1 SGHNT, CDR2 YYREEE (reference sequence). This CDR3 comprises 13 residues. The V and J ends lost 4 bases and 1 base respectively, with 8 bases between them. Supplemented by reference TRBV5-4 and TRBJ1-1, the full variable domain reads ETGVTQSPTHLIKTRGQQVTLRCSSQSGHNTVSWYQQALGQGPQFIFQYYREEENGRGNFPPRFSGLQFPNYSSELNVNALELDDSALYLCASSREPNTEAFFGQGTRLTVV.

The chain is built from TRBV5-1 and TRBJ1-2, with D possibly TRBD1 on 5 matching bases. V was shortened by 0 bases and J by 5 bases, with 11 bases between the two germline ends. Germline V gives CDR1 SGHRS, CDR2 YFSETQ. CDR3 length: 14 residues. This chain's CDR3 is CASSLATGRYGYTF. DNA of the CDR3: TGCGCCAGCAGCTTGGCCACAGGACGTTATGGCTACACCTTC.

This sequence joins TRBV6-6 and TRBJ2-4; no definite D call. Germline CDR1 MNHNY, CDR2 SVGAGI (reference sequence). V lost 6 bases, J lost 0 bases, and 15 bases lay in between. The CDR3 length is 16 residues. The CDR3 sequence: CASSPGTDLAKNIQYF. The CDR3 DNA is TGTGCCAGCAGCCCAGGAACAGACCTAGCCAAAAACATTCAGTACTTC.

The rearrangement joins TRBV9 to TRBJ1-6; D might be TRBD1 (5 bases). Trimming left V 3 bases short and J 9 bases short, with 10 bases between. Germline values: CDR1 SGDLS, CDR2 YYNGEE. The CDR3 is made up of 13 amino acids. DNA of the CDR3: TGTGCCAGCAGCGCAGGGTCTGGTTCACCCCTCCACTTT. It codes for CASSAGSGSPLHF.

This clone appeared a few times. The chain is built from TRBV9 and TRBJ2-3, with 7 bases fitting TRBD2. V was clipped by 0 bases and J by 7 bases; unmatched bases: 14. The CDR3 runs to 17 residues. Per the germline V gene, CDR1 is SGDLS and CDR2 is YYNGEE. CDR3 coding DNA: TGTGCCAGCAGCGTAGAGGCCCAGCGGGGTAAGAGTAATACGCAGTATTTT. Translation gives CASSVEAQRGKSNTQYF.

J is TRBJ1-4 and V is TRBV7-2, with 8 bases that match TRBD1. With 5 bases clipped from V and 3 bases from J, the junction kept 5 bases outside the gene matches. The CDR3 covers 15 residues. CDR1 and CDR2 from the germline V gene are SGHTA and FQGNSA. DNA for the CDR3: TGTGCCAGCAGCCCAGGGGGCCCCCCTAATGAAAAACTGTTTTTT. This sequence encodes CASSPGGPPNEKLFF.

This clone was counted a single time. The gene calls are TRBV19 and TRBJ1-2; weak D call: TRBD1 (6 bases). In germline, CDR1 is LNHDA, CDR2 SQIVND (reference sequence). The ends were cut back, 8 bases at V and 4 bases at J, with 20 bases in the middle. The CDR3 runs to 15 residues. CDR3 in DNA: TGTGCCAGTTTAGGACAGCCCACTGACTTCTATGGCTACACCTTC. It encodes CASLGQPTDFYGYTF.

The J gene is TRBJ1-1, the V gene TRBV5-1; weak D call: TRBD1 (5 bases). Per the germline V gene, CDR1 is SGHRS and CDR2 is YFSETQ. V lost 5 bases and J 2 bases, leaving 16 bases between the germline ends. The CDR3 is 15 residues long. The CDR3 sequence: CASSELAGLNTEAFF. Here the CDR3 DNA reads TGCGCCAGCAGTGAGTTAGCGGGGCTTAACACTGAAGCTTTCTTT.

The chain carries TRBV11-1 and TRBJ2-1, with a tentative D call TRBD2 (5 bases). Germline values: CDR1 SGHAT, CDR2 FQDESV (reference sequence). This CDR3 spans 14 amino acids. The V and J ends lost 2 bases and 9 bases respectively, with 14 bases between them. CDR3 DNA: TGTGCCAGCAGCTTAAGCGGCAGATCCATTGAGCAGTTCTTC. Encoded protein: CASSLSGRSIEQFF.

The V call is TRBV5-6, the J call TRBJ2-5, with D possibly TRBD2 on 6 matching bases. Deletions cut 4 bases from V and 5 bases from J, with 15 bases between. The CDR3 extends over 14 amino acids. Germline V gives CDR1 SGHDT, CDR2 YYEEEE. The CDR3 coding sequence is TGTGCCAGCAGCAACTGGGGTGGGGGGGAGACCCAGTACTTC. This gives the protein CASSNWGGGETQYF.

For the CDR3, the DNA is TGTGCCAGCAGCCCGACAGGATGGGGCACCGGGGAGCTGTTTTTT. Translation gives CASSPTGWGTGELFF. V gene TRBV5-6 combines with J gene TRBJ2-2, with D possibly being TRBD1 (6 bases). From germline, CDR1 is SGHDT and CDR2 YYEEEE. The CDR3 runs 15 residues. V was clipped by 4 bases and J by 4 bases, with 14 bases between them.

This clone has just a few counts. V is TRBV7-6 and J is TRBJ2-7; 9 bases are shared with TRBD1. Unmatched junction bases numbered 6, after V lost 1 base and J lost 5 bases. The CDR3 is 15 residues long. The germline V gene has CDR1 SGHVS and CDR2 FNYEAQ. CDR3: CASSLGLGQGDEQYF. DNA of the CDR3: TGTGCCAGCAGCTTAGGGCTGGGACAGGGAGACGAGCAGTACTTC.

The J gene is TRBJ1-1, the V gene TRBV28, with 7 bases fitting TRBD1. CDR1 and CDR2 (germline): MDHEN, SYDVKM. Unmatched junction bases numbered 10, after V lost 4 bases and J lost 11 bases. The CDR3 is 13 amino acids. CDR3 amino acids: CASSSIPGQEAFF. The DNA of the CDR3 is TGTGCCAGCAGTTCCATCCCCGGACAGGAGGCTTTCTTT. Based on the CDR3 plus reference TRBV28 and TRBJ1-1, the full variable domain is DVKVTQSSRYLVKRTGEKVFLECVQDMDHENMFWYRQDPGLGLRLIYFSYDVKMKEKGDIPEGYSVSREKKERFSLILESASTNQTSMYLCASSSIPGQEAFFGQGTRLTVV.